This T cell receptor (beta chain) was observed in a study of Ad26.COV2.S vaccination and SARS-CoV-2 variants listed by TCRdb under 2021. With respect to the entire study: Vaccine-arm donors came from COV1001, a multicentre, randomized, double-blind, placebo-controlled phase I-IIa trial of Ad26.COV2.S in healthy adults. Blinding of investigators to trial group allocation was maintained during experiments and outcome assessment. The TCR-sequenced set comprised about 30 samples: around 20 Ad26.COV2.S vaccine recipients, 5 placebo recipients and 8 SARS-CoV-2 convalescent individuals. Participants in the trial were split at random into five groups of five each, receiving low-dose or high-dose Ad26.COV2.S once or twice, or else placebo on both occasions. TCRbeta repertoire sequencing was used to assess the specificity and breadth of SARS-CoV-2-reactive T cell receptors after Ad26.COV2.S vaccination. Dosing of Ad26.COV2.S was intramuscular, at either 5x10^10 or 1x10^11 viral particles, delivered as one shot or as two shots spaced 56 days apart. Paper-wide results and their limitations: According to the authors, total T cell responses may have been underestimated by the TCR breadth and depth analyses. Comparing responses between vaccine doses or regimens was not something the study was powered to do. After vaccination, substantial breadth of spike-specific CD8+ and CD4+ T cell responses was reported. Vaccine and placebo recipients had comparable non-spike TCR breadth, which fits with the vaccine containing only spike. Compared with placebo recipients, Ad26.COV2.S recipients showed higher spike-specific TCR breadth (P = 0.0014).

The immunoSEQ Assay was the method used to sequence TCRbeta CDR3 regions. After extraction, genomic DNA underwent amplification by bias-controlled multiplex PCR, followed by high-throughput sequencing. On the study's bioinformatics: Collapsing and filtering of sequences were performed to quantify the absolute abundance of each unique TCRbeta CDR3 region. T cell fraction was estimated by normalizing TCRbeta template counts to usable DNA, which was measured by amplifying reference genes present in all nucleated cells. Repertoire TCRs were annotated as SARS-CoV-2-specific when V gene, CDR3 amino acid sequence and J gene were exactly matched to a known reactive TCR set. MIRA supplied the reference SARS-CoV-2 TCR set, which was filtered for enrichment in COVID-19-positive ImmuneCODE repertoires so that public or cross-reactive TCRs were removed. Using the MIRA antigens, annotated TCRs were further analysed by specific ORF or by position within an ORF. Breadth was defined as annotated unique rearrangements over total unique productive rearrangements; depth was the summed frequency of those rearrangements. Two-sided Wilcoxon rank-sum tests were used to compare TCR breadth between groups. The table comes from immuneACCESS by way of TCRdb, which keeps in-frame sequences with V and J called. Part of the clones is missing from these tables; in studies checked, under half for an unresolved V gene and the rest for unknown reasons. Clone size and V and J calls were adopted from that table, with D and trimming inferred from the DNA. The sample table contains 350,000 to 600,000 clones; only one count was recorded for 89% of them. The ten largest clones represent under 2% of the sample.

Turning to this clone: Its antigen target is currently unknown. Per-nucleotide qualities are absent, and no much larger clonotype sits a single base away.

Including the terminal cysteine and phenylalanine, the CDR3 comprises 15 residues. Only the CDR3 part of the read is kept: 45 bases, read in frame from the first base. V gives up 6 bases and J gives up 5 bases, and the segment between their germline ends measures 19 bases. CDR1 and CDR2 (MDHEN, SYDVKM) derive from the germline V gene. The treatment or condition label, as the study defines it: approximately 18 received Ad26.COV2.S at low or high dose, single or two shots; 5 received placebo; per-sample allocation not given. Repertoires of vaccine and placebo recipients were sequenced from samples taken on day 63 after the first injection. Between 29 July and 7 August 2020, Cohort 1b enrolled approximately 26 adults aged 18-55 years at one site in Boston, USA. Ad26.COV2.S consisted of a replication-incompetent adenovirus type 26 vector by which a prefusion-stabilized SARS-CoV-2 spike protein from the original Wuhan strain was expressed.

The sequence links TRBV28 to TRBJ1-2; tentative D gene TRBD1, with 5 bases matching. The specimen comprised peripheral blood, sampled in a trial of Ad26.COV2.S vaccine versus placebo. The TCR comes from a person between 18 and 59 years old who received the Ad26.COV2.S COVID-19 vaccine or a placebo. CDR3 reads: CASRHPGVEGYGYTF. The DNA sequence reads TGTGCCAGCAGACACCCCGGGGTAGAGGGGTATGGCTACACCTTC.